This T cell receptor (beta chain) was captured in a study of T cell responses to AZD1222 COVID-19 vaccine. Study-wide context: Second-dose intervals near 4 or 12 weeks were combined.

CDR1 is MRHNA, CDR2 SNTAGT, per germline. This CDR3 has 14 amino acids. Trimming left V 5 bases short and J 5 bases short, with 12 bases between. In its sample, this clone was seen once. The antigen is not known. Overall study findings and caveats: Receipt of two AZD1222 doses was followed by a rise in Spike-specific TCR breadth and depth. At baseline, seropositivity was found in only six or seven AZD1222 recipients.

The method was immunoSEQ multiplex PCR; TCRdb's version includes in-frame clones alone and lacks a portion of them. The sample carries approximately 110,000 clones, approximately 88% recorded once. The receptor was derived from an adult in good health. Sequenced material: peripheral blood, taken on day 0 of AZD1222 vaccination. V usage is TRBV6-4 and J usage is TRBJ2-2; D unclear. CDR3 protein: CASSPEAGTGELFF. DNA for the CDR3: TGTGCCAGCAGTCCAGAGGCCGGGACCGGGGAGCTGTTTTTT.